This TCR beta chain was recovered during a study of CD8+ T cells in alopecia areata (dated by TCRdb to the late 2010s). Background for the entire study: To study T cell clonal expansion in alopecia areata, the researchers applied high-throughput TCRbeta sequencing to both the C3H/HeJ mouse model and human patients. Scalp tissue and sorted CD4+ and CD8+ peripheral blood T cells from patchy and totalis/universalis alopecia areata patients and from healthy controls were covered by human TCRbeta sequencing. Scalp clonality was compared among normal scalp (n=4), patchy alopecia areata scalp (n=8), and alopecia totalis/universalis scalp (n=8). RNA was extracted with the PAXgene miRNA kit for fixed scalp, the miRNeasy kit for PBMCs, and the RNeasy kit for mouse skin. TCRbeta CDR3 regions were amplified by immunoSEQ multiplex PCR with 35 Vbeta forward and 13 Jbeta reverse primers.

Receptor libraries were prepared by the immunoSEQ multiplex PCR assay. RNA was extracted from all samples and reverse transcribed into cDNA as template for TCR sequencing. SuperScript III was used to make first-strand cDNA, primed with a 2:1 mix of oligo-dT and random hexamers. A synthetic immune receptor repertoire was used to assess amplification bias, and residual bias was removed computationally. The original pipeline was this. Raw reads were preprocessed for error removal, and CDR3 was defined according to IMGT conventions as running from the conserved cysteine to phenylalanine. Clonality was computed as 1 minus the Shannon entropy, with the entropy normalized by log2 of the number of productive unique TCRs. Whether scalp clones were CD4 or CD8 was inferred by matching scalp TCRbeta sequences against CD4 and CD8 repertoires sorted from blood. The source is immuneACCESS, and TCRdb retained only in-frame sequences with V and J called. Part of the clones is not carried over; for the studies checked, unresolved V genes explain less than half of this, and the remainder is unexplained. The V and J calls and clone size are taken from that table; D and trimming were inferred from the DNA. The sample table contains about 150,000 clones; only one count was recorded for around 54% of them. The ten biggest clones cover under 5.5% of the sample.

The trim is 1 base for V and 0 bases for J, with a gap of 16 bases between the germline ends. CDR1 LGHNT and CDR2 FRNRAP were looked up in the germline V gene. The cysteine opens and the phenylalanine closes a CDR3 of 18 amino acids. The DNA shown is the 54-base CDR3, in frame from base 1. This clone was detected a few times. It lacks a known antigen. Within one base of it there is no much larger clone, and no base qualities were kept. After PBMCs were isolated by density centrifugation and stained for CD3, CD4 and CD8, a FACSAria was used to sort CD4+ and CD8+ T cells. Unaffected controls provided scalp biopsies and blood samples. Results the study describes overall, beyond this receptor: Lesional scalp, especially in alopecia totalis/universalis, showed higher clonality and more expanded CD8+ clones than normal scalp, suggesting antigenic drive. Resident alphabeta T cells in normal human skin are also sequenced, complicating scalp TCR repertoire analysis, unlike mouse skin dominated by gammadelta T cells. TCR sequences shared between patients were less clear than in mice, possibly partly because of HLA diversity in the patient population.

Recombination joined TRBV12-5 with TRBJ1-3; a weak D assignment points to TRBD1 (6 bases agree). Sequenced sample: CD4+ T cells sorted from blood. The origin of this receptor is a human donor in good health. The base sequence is TGTGCTAGTGGTTTGGCCCCTGGGGACACTGGCTCTGGAAACACCATATATTTT. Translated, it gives CASGLAPGDTGSGNTIYF.